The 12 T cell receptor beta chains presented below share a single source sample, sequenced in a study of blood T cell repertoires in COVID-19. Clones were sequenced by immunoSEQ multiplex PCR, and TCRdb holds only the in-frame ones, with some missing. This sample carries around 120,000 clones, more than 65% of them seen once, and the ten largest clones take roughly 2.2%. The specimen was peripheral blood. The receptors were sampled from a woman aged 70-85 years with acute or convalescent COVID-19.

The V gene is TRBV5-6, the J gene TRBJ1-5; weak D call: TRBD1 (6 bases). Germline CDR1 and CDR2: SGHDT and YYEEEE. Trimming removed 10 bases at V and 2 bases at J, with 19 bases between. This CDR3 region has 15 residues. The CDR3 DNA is TGTGCCGGAGGAAACAGGGATTGGGGCAATCAGCCCCAGCATTTT. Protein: CAGGNRDWGNQPQHF.

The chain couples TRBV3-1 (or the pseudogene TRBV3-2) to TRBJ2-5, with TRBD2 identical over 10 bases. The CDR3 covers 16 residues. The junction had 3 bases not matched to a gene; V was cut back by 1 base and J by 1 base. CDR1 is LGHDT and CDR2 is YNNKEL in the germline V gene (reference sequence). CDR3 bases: TGTGCCAGCAGCCAAGGTATAGCGGGGGGCCAAGAGACCCAGTACTTC. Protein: CASSQGIAGGQETQYF.

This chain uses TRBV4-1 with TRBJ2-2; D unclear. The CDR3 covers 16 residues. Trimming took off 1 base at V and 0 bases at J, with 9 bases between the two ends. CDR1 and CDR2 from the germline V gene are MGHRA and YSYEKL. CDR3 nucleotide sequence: TGCGCCAGCAGCCAAGGCGCGACACCGAACACCGGGGAGCTGTTTTTT. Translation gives CASSQGATPNTGELFF.

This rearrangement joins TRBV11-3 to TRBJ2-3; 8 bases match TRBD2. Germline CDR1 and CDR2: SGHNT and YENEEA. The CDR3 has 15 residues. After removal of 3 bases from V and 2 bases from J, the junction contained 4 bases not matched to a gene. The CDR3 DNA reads TGTGCCAGCAGCTTTAGCGGGGCTCTCACAGATACGCAGTATTTT. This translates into CASSFSGALTDTQYF.

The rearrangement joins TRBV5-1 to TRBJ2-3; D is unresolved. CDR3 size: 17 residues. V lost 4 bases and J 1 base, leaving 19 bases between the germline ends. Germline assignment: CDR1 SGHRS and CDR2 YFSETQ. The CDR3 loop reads CASSLTGPLIGTDTQYF. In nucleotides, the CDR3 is TGCGCCAGCAGCCTCACGGGTCCCTTAATTGGCACAGATACGCAGTATTTT. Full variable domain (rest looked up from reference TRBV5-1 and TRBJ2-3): KAGVTQTPRYLIKTRGQQVTLSCSPISGHRSVSWYQQTPGQGLQFLFEYFSETQRNKGNFPGRFSGRQFSNSRSEMNVSTLELGDSALYLCASSLTGPLIGTDTQYFGPGTRLTVL.

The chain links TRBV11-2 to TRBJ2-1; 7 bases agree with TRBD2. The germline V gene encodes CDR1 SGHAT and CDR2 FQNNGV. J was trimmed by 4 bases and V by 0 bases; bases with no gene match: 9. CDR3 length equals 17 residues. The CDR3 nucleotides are TGTGCCAGCAGCTTAGAGTTAACGGGAGGTTTGTACAATGAGCAGTTCTTC. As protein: CASSLELTGGLYNEQFF.

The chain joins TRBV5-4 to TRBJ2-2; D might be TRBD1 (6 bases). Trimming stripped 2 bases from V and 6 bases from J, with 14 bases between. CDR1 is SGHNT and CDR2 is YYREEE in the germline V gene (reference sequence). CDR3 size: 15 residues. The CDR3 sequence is CASSFRAGVAGELFF. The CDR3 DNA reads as TGTGCCAGCAGCTTTCGGGCAGGGGTGGCCGGGGAGCTGTTTTTT.

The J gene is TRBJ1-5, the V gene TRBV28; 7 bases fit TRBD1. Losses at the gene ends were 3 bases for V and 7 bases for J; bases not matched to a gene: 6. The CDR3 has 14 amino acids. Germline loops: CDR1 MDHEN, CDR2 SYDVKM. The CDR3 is CASSFNRGGQPQHF. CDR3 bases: TGTGCCAGCAGTTTCAACAGGGGTGGCCAGCCCCAGCATTTT.

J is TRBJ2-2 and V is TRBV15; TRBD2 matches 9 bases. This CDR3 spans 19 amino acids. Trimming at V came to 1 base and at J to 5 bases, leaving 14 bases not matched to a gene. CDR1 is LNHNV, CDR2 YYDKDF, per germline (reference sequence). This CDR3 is CATSRVWGLAGGRTGELFF. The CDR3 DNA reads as TGTGCCACCAGCAGAGTTTGGGGACTCGCGGGGGGGAGAACCGGGGAGCTGTTTTTT.

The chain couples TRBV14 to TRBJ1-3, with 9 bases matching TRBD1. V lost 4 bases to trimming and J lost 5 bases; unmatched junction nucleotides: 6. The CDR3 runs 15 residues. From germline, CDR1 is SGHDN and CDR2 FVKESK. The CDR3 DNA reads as TGTGCCAGCAGCCGTCCCGGGACAGGGAGAAACACCATATATTTT. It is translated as CASSRPGTGRNTIYF.

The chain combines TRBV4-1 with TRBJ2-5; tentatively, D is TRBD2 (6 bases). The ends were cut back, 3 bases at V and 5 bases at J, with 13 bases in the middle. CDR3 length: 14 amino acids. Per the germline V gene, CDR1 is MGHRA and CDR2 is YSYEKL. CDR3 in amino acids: CASSQGGNRETQYF. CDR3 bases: TGCGCCAGCAGCCAGGGCGGGAATAGGGAGACCCAGTACTTC.

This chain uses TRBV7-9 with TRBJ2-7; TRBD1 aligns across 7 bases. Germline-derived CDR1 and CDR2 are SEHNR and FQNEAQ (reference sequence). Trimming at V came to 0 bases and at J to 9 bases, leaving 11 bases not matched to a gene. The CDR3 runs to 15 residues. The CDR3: CASSLAGGQAVGQYF. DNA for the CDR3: TGTGCCAGCAGCTTAGCTGGTGGACAGGCAGTAGGGCAGTACTTC. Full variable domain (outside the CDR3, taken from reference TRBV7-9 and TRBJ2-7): DTGVSQNPRHKITKRGQNVTFRCDPISEHNRLYWYRQTLGQGPEFLTYFQNEAQLEKSRLLSDRFSAERPKGSFSTLEIQRTEQGDSAMYLCASSLAGGQAVGQYFGPGTRLTVT.